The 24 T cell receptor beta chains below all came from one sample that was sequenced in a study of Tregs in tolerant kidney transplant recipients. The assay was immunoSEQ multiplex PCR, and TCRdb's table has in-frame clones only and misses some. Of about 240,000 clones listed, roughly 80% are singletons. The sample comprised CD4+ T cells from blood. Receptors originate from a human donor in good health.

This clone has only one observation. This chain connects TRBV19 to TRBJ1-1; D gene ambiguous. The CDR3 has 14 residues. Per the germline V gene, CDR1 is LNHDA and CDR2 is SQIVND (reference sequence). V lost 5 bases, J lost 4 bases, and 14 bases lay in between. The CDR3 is CASSGPTALTEAFF. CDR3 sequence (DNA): TGTGCCAGTAGTGGCCCAACAGCGCTCACTGAAGCTTTCTTT.

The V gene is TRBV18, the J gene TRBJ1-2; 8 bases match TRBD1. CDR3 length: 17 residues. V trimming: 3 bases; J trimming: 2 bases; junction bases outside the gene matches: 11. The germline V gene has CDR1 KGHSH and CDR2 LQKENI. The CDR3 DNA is TGTGCCAGCTCACCTTCGGACAGGGTTGATCGGAACTATGGCTACACCTTC. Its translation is CASSPSDRVDRNYGYTF.

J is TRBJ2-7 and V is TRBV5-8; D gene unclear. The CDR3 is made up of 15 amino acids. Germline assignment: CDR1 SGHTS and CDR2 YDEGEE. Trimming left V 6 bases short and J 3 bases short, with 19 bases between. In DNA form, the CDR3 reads TGTGCCAGCATGGTTTTTAGCAGTAATAACTACGAGCAGTACTTC. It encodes CASMVFSSNNYEQYF.

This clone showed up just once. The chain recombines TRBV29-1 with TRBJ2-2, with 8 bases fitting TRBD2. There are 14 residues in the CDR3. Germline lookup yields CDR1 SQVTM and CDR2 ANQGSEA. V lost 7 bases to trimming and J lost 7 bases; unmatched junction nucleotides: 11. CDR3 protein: CSGSSGAGSGELFF. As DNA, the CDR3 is TGCAGCGGGAGTAGCGGGGCGGGGAGCGGGGAGCTGTTTTTT.

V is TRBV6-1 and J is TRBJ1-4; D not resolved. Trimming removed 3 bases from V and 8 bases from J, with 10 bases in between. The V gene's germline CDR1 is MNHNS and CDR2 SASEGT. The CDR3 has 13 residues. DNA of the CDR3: TGTGCCAGCAGTGATGGGTTTAGAGAAAAACTGTTTTTT. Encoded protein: CASSDGFREKLFF.

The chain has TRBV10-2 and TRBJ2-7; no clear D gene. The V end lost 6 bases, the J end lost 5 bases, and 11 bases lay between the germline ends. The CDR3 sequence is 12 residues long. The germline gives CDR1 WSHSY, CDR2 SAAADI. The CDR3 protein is CASSLRGHEQYF. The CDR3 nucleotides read TGCGCCAGCAGCCTAAGAGGACACGAGCAGTACTTC.

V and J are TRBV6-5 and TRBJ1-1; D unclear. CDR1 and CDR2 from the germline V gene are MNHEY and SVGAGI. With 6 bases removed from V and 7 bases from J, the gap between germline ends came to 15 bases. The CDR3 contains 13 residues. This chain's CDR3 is CASSPITKGEAFF. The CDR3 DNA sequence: TGTGCCAGCAGCCCCATAACTAAGGGTGAAGCTTTCTTT.

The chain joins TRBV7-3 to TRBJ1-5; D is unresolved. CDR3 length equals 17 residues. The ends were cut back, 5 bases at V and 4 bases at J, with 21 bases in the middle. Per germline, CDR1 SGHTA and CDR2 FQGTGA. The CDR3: CASSPIVVVRGNQPQHF. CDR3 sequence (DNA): TGTGCCAGCAGCCCGATCGTGGTGGTACGTGGAAATCAGCCCCAGCATTTT.

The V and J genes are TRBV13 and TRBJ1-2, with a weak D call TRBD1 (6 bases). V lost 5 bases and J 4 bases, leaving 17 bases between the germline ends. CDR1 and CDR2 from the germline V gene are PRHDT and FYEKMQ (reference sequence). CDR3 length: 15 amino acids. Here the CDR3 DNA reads TGTGCCAGCAGCCAAGGGGGGCAGAACTCCTATGGCTACACCTTC. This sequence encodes CASSQGGQNSYGYTF.

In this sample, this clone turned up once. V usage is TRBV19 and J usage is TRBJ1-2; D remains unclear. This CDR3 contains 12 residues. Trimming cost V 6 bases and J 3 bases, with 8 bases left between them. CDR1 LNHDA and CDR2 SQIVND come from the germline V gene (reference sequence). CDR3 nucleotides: TGTGCCAGTAGGTGGGGTGACTATGGCTACACCTTC. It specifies CASRWGDYGYTF.

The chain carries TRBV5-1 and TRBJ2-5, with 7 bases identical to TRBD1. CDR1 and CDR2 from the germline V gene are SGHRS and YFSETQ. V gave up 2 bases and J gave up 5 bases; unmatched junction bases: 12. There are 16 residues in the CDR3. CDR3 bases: TGCGCCAGCAGCTTCCCGACAGGGTCCAAAGGGGAGACCCAGTACTTC. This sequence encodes CASSFPTGSKGETQYF.

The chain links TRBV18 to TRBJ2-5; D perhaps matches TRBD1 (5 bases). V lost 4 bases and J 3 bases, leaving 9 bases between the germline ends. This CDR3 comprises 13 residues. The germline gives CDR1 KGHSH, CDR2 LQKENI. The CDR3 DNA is TGTGCCAGCTCACACAGGACGGAAGAGACCCAGTACTTC. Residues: CASSHRTEETQYF.

CDR3 in DNA: TGCAGCGTCTTCCCCAGCGGGGGGGCCTGGGAGACCCAGTACTTC. Protein product: CSVFPSGGAWETQYF. The chain employs TRBV29-1 and TRBJ2-5, with TRBD2 matching 10 bases. This CDR3 is 15 amino acids long. Germline CDR1 reads SQVTM; CDR2 reads ANQGSEA. J gave up 5 bases and V 6 bases, and 12 bases lay outside the gene matches.

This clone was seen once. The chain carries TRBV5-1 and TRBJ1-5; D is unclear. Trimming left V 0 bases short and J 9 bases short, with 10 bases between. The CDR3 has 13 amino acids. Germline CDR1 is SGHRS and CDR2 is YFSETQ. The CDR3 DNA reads TGCGCCAGCAGCTTGGGCGGGGAAAGGCCCCAGCATTTT. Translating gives CASSLGGERPQHF.

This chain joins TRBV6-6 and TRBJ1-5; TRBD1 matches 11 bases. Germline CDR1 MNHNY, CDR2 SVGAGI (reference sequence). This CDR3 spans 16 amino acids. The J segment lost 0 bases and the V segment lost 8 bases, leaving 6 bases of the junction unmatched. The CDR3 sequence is CASSGTGGDSNQPQHF. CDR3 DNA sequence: TGTGCCAGCTCGGGGACAGGGGGGGATAGCAATCAGCCCCAGCATTTT.

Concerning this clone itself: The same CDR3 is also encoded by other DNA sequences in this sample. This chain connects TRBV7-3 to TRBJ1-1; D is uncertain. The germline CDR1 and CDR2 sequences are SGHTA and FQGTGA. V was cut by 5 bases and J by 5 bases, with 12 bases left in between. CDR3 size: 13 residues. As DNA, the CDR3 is TGTGCCAGCAGCCCCCGGGGTGATACTGAAGCTTTCTTT. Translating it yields CASSPRGDTEAFF.

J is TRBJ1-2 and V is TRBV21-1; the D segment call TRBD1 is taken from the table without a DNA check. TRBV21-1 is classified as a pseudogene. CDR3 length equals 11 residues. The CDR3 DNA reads TGTGCCAGCAGCTCCCACAGGGGCTACACCTTC. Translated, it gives CASSSHRGYTF.

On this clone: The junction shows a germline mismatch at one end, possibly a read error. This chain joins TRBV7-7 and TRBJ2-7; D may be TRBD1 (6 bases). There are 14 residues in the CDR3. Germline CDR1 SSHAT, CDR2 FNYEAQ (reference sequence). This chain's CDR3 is CASSLGRGAYEQYF. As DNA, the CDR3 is TGTGCTAGCAGCTTAGGCAGGGGCGCCTACGAGCAGTACTTC.

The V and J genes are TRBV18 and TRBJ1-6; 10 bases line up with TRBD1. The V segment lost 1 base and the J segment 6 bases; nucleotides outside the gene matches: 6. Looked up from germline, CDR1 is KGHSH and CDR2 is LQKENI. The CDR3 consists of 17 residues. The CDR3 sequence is CASSPQTGGASNSPLHF. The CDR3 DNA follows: TGTGCCAGCTCACCACAGACAGGGGGCGCGTCTAATTCACCCCTCCACTTT.

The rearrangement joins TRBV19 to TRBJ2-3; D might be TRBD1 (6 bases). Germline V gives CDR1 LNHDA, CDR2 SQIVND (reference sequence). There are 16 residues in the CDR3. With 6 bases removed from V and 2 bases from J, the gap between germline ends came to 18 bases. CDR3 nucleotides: TGTGCCAGTAGCCAGGGGCTCCCCCCGTTCACAGATACGCAGTATTTT. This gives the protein CASSQGLPPFTDTQYF.

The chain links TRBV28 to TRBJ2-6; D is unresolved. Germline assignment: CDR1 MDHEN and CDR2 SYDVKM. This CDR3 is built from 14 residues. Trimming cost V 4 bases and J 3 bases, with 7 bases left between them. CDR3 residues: CASSSPFGANVLTF. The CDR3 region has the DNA TGTGCCAGCAGTTCCCCCTTTGGGGCCAACGTCCTGACTTTC. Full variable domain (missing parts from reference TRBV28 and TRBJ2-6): DVKVTQSSRYLVKRTGEKVFLECVQDMDHENMFWYRQDPGLGLRLIYFSYDVKMKEKGDIPEGYSVSREKKERFSLILESASTNQTSMYLCASSSPFGANVLTFGAGSRLTVL.

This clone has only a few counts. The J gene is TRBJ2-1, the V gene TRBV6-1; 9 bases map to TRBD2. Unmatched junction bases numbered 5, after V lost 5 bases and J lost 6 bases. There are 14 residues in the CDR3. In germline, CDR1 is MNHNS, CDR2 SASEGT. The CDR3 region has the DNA TGTGCCAGCAGTAGGACTAGCGTCCCCAATGAGCAGTTCTTC. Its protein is CASSRTSVPNEQFF.

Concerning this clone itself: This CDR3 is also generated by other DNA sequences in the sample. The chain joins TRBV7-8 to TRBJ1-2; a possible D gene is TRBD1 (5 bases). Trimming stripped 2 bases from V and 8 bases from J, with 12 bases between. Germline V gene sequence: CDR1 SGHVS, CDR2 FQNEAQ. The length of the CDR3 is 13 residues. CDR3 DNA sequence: TGTGCCAGCAGCTTACAGGGTCAGCAGGGCTACACCTTC. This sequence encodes CASSLQGQQGYTF.

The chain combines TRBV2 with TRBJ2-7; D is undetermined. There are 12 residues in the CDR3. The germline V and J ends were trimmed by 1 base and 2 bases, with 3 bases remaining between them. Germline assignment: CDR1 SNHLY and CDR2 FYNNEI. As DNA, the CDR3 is TGTGCCAGCAGTGAAGATGCCTACGAGCAGTACTTC. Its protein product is CASSEDAYEQYF.